Each of the 22 T cell receptor beta chains below was sequenced from the same sample in a study of shared clonotypes between healthy human individuals. Libraries were prepared by immunoSEQ multiplex PCR; TCRdb keeps only in-frame clonotypes and omits some of them. The sample holds about a million clones; around 77% are singletons and the top ten take 0.89%. The specimen was memory CD4+ T cells from PBMCs. The subset was: CD45RA-negative fraction. The receptors originated from a man aged 18-30 years in good health. Some clones in this sample may be carry-over from other donors' samples.

This clone appeared a few times. Its ends do not fully match the called genes, so a read error is possible. CDR3 residues: CAISESGSQLLF. The CDR3 DNA reads TGTGCCATCAGTGAGTCGGGGTCACAACTCCTGTTC. V usage is TRBV10-3 and J usage is TRBJ2-7, with D unclear. CDR1 and CDR2 (germline): ENHRY, SYGVKD. This CDR3 spans 12 amino acids.

The chain is built from TRBV19 and TRBJ1-5; 8 nucleotides agree with TRBD1. The CDR3 totals 17 residues. Germline CDR1 reads LNHDA; CDR2 reads SQIVND (reference sequence). Unmatched junction bases numbered 12, after V lost 3 bases and J lost 5 bases. The CDR3: CASSMGGGTGYHQPQHF. CDR3 DNA sequence: TGTGCCAGTAGTATGGGTGGGGGGACAGGATATCATCAGCCCCAGCATTTT.

This clone was detected a few times. Other nucleotide sequences from this sample produce the same CDR3. The chain combines TRBV5-5 with TRBJ1-2; the D gene is possibly TRBD1 (5 bases). V was shortened by 5 bases and J by 2 bases, with 10 bases between the two germline ends. CDR1 and CDR2 (germline): SGHKS, YYEKEE (reference sequence). The CDR3 length is 13 residues. CDR3 DNA sequence: TGTGCCAGCAGTCCCGACAGAAACTATGGCTACACCTTC. It is translated as CASSPDRNYGYTF.

This rearrangement joins TRBV5-1 to TRBJ2-7; 10 nucleotides agree with TRBD2. CDR3 length equals 15 residues. The germline CDR1 and CDR2 sequences are SGHRS and YFSETQ. Trimming at V came to 5 bases and at J to 4 bases, leaving 9 bases not matched to a gene. The CDR3 DNA follows: TGCGCCAGCAGGGAAACCGGGACTAGCGCGTACGAGCAGTACTTC. This encodes CASRETGTSAYEQYF.

The chain carries TRBV28 and TRBJ1-3, with D possibly TRBD1 on 5 matching bases. This CDR3 has 14 residues. The germline V and J ends were trimmed by 6 bases and 2 bases, with 11 bases remaining between them. Germline-derived CDR1 and CDR2 are MDHEN and SYDVKM. CDR3 nucleotides: TGTGCCAGCAGACTCGGGACCACTGGAAACACCATATATTTT. Protein product: CASRLGTTGNTIYF.

This chain uses TRBV9 with TRBJ2-1, with 15 nucleotides matching TRBD2. The CDR3 has 19 amino acids. The junction had 9 bases not matched to a gene; V was cut back by 5 bases and J by 0 bases. Germline CDR1 and CDR2: SGDLS and YYNGEE. The CDR3 reads CASSSRGLAGGSSYNEQFF. DNA of the CDR3: TGTGCCAGCAGTTCTAGGGGACTAGCGGGGGGAAGCTCCTACAATGAGCAGTTCTTC.

V and J are TRBV7-2 and TRBJ2-7; 8 bases match TRBD2. The germline CDR1 and CDR2 sequences are SGHTA and FQGNSA. Germline trimming cut 1 base from V and 4 bases from J; bases unmatched to any gene: 6. The CDR3 is 15 residues long. The CDR3 reads CASSLDGRAMYEQYF. In DNA, the CDR3 is TGTGCCAGCAGCTTAGACGGGAGGGCCATGTACGAGCAGTACTTC.

This clone was found once. The CDR3 loop reads CASIDGSTYEQYF. The CDR3 DNA reads as TGTGCCAGCATTGATGGGTCCACCTACGAGCAGTACTTC. This chain uses TRBV28 with TRBJ2-7; D unclear. The germline V and J ends were trimmed by 7 bases and 2 bases, with 12 bases remaining between them. There are 13 residues in the CDR3. CDR1 is MDHEN and CDR2 is SYDVKM in the germline V gene.

This clone appeared many times. This same CDR3 is encoded by further DNA sequences in the sample. The V call is TRBV7-7, the J call TRBJ2-4; a weak D match, TRBD2 (6 bases). The ends were cut back, 5 bases at V and 6 bases at J, with 23 bases in the middle. The CDR3 is 17 amino acids. Germline CDR1 is SSHAT and CDR2 is FNYEAQ (reference sequence). The CDR3 loop reads CASSPPRVRDEVNIQYF. The CDR3 bases are TGTGCCAGCAGCCCCCCTAGGGTGCGGGACGAGGTAAACATTCAGTACTTC.

About this clone itself: It may be a read error: a sequence one base away is much more abundant. In the same sample, other DNA sequences code for this CDR3. V and J are TRBV6-5 and TRBJ2-7; D may be TRBD2 (5 bases). This CDR3 has 15 amino acids. Trimming cost V 6 bases and J 4 bases, with 19 bases left between them. Germline CDR1 MNHEY, CDR2 SVGAGI. The CDR3 nucleotides read TGTGCCAGCAGCGTCTCTACGGACTCATCTTACGAGCAGTACTTC. It specifies CASSVSTDSSYEQYF.

This chain uses TRBV5-1 with TRBJ2-7, with 9 bases that match TRBD2. The CDR3 is 14 amino acids. Per the germline V gene, CDR1 is SGHRS and CDR2 is YFSETQ. V shed 6 bases and J 8 bases; nucleotides not matched to a gene: 12. CDR3 sequence (DNA): TGCGCCAGCAATAGCGGGAGTCTCTCCCACAAGCAGTACTTC. Protein: CASNSGSLSHKQYF.

The genes are TRBV30 and TRBJ2-1, with D possibly TRBD2 on 5 matching bases. V lost 5 bases and J lost 4, with 12 bases in between. Germline V gene data show CDR1 as GTSNPN and CDR2 as SVGIG (reference sequence). The CDR3 totals 13 residues. The CDR3 is CAWRSDLYNEQFF. CDR3 coding DNA: TGTGCCTGGCGATCGGACTTGTACAATGAGCAGTTCTTC.

The J gene is TRBJ2-7, the V gene TRBV4-3, with D possibly being TRBD1 or TRBD2 (7 bases each). Between the trimmed V and J ends, which lost 2 bases and 3 bases, there was a span of 11 bases. In germline, CDR1 is LGHNA, CDR2 YSLEER. The CDR3 contains 14 residues. CDR3 residues: CASSQTGEGYEQYF. The CDR3 DNA follows: TGCGCCAGCAGCCAAACAGGGGAGGGCTACGAGCAGTACTTC.

The gene calls are TRBV15 and TRBJ2-1, with 10 bases that match TRBD2. Germline V CDR1 and CDR2: LNHNV, YYDKDF (reference sequence). The J segment lost 9 bases and the V segment lost 1 base, leaving 3 bases of the junction unmatched. The CDR3 contains 14 residues. As DNA, the CDR3 is TGTGCCACCAGCAGAGTAGCGGGGGGTGGTGAGCAGTTCTTC. Its translation: CATSRVAGGGEQFF.

The chain has TRBV2 and TRBJ1-4; no clear D gene. V was trimmed by 2 bases and J by 7 bases, leaving 8 bases between them. The germline CDR1 and CDR2 sequences are SNHLY and FYNNEI. The CDR3 consists of 13 residues. CDR3 coding DNA: TGTGCCAGCAGTGAACTTCGTGCTGAAAAACTGTTTTTT. Translation gives CASSELRAEKLFF.

The chain couples TRBV20-1 to TRBJ2-7, with 7 bases aligning to TRBD2. This CDR3 region has 11 residues. Germline V gene lookup returns CDR1 DFQATT and CDR2 SNEGSKA (reference sequence). V was clipped by 7 bases and J by 6 bases; unmatched bases: 6. CDR3 residues: CSGGRGTEQYF. The CDR3 DNA sequence: TGCAGTGGAGGGAGGGGCACCGAGCAGTACTTC.

The chain couples TRBV29-1 to TRBJ1-1, with no clear D. In germline, CDR1 is SQVTM, CDR2 ANQGSEA. With 4 bases removed from V and 2 bases from J, the gap between germline ends came to 5 bases. This CDR3 region has 11 residues. The CDR3 reads CSVASNTEAFF. CDR3 nucleotide sequence: TGCAGCGTTGCCAGTAACACTGAAGCTTTCTTT.

The genes are TRBV7-2 and TRBJ2-7; D perhaps matches TRBD2 (5 bases). The CDR3 length is 16 residues. Trimming removed 3 bases from V and 0 bases from J, with 15 bases in between. Per the germline V gene, CDR1 is SGHTA and CDR2 is FQGNSA. The CDR3 nucleotides read TGTGCCAGCAGCTTCTCCGTCGGGATGAGCTCCTACGAGCAGTACTTC. As protein: CASSFSVGMSSYEQYF.

V gene TRBV6-5 combines with J gene TRBJ1-5, with 8 nucleotides matching TRBD1. J lost 5 bases, V lost 4 bases, and 7 bases had no gene match. The CDR3 covers 15 residues. CDR1 and CDR2 (germline): MNHEY, SVGAGI. The CDR3 loop reads CASSSSGGSDQPQHF. The CDR3 DNA sequence: TGTGCCAGCAGTTCTTCAGGGGGCTCGGATCAGCCCCAGCATTTT.

The chain carries TRBV27 and TRBJ2-3; D call uncertain. V was pared by 7 bases and J by 3 bases, with 11 bases between. The CDR3 totals 13 residues. Germline lookup yields CDR1 MNHEY and CDR2 SMNVEV (reference sequence). The CDR3 here is CASKVEATDTQYF. The CDR3 DNA reads TGTGCCAGCAAGGTCGAGGCGACAGATACGCAGTATTTT.

There are a few counts of this clone. The V and J genes are TRBV5-1 and TRBJ2-1, with a possible D match to TRBD1 (5 bases). Germline V gives CDR1 SGHRS, CDR2 YFSETQ. V dropped 1 base and J dropped 3 bases, with 8 bases sitting between them. The CDR3 covers 14 residues. The CDR3 loop reads CASSLTTVYNEQFF. In DNA form, the CDR3 reads TGCGCCAGCAGCTTGACGACAGTCTACAATGAGCAGTTCTTC.

This clone was detected a few times. This chain uses TRBV28 with TRBJ2-2; 9 nucleotides agree with TRBD1. The germline CDR1 and CDR2 sequences are MDHEN and SYDVKM. The CDR3 is 17 amino acids. V lost 8 bases, J lost 3 bases, and 13 bases stayed unmatched. CDR3 residues: CASLPDRGKKHTGELFF. In DNA form, the CDR3 reads TGTGCCAGCCTTCCGGACAGGGGTAAGAAGCACACCGGGGAGCTGTTTTTT.